The T cell receptor beta chain under discussion was sequenced for a study of blood T cell repertoires in COVID-19. Measured with immunoSEQ multiplex PCR; TCRdb has only the in-frame clones, and not every one. The data show nearly 350,000 clones, with roughly 90% seen just once and roughly 6.6% held by the top ten. Germline assignment: CDR1 KGHDR and CDR2 SFDVKD. CDR3 length: 15 amino acids. Germline trimming cut 6 bases from V and 0 bases from J; bases unmatched to any gene: 4. The V call is TRBV24-1, the J call TRBJ2-1, with 7 nucleotides matching TRBD2. This clonotype was sampled from a woman aged 70 to 79 with COVID-19, enrolled during active disease. Material for sequencing was peripheral blood. The CDR3: CATSRGGPSYNEQFF. Here the CDR3 DNA reads TGTGCCACCAGTCGCGGGGGACCCTCCTACAATGAGCAGTTCTTC.